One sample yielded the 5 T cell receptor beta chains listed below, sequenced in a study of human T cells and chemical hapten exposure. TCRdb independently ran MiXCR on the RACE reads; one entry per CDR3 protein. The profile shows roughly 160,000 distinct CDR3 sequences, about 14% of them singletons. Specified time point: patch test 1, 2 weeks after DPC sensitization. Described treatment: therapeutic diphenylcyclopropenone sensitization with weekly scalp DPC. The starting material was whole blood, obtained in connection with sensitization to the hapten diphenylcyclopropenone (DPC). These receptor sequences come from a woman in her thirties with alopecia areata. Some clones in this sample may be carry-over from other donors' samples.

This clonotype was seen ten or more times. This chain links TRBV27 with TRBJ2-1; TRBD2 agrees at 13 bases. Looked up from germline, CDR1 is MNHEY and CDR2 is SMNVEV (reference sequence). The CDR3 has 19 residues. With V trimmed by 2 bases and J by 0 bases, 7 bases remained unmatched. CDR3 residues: CASSLLGLAGASSYNEQFF. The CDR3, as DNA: TGTGCCAGCAGTTTACTAGGACTAGCGGGGGCAAGCTCCTACAATGAGCAGTTCTTC.

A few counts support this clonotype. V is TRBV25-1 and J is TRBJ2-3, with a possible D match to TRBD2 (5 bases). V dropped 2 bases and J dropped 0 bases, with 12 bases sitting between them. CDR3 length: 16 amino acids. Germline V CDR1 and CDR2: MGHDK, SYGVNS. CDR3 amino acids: CASSELRGTSTDTQYF. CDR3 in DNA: TGTGCCAGCAGTGAACTCCGGGGAACTAGCACAGATACGCAGTATTTT.

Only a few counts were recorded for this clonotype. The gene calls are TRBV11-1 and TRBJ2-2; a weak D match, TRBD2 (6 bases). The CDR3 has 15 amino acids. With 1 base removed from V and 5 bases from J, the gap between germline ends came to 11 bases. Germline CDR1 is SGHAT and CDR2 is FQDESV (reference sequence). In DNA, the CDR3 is TGTGCCAGCAGCTTAGGACTAGGGGAGACCGGGGAGCTGTTTTTT. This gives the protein CASSLGLGETGELFF.

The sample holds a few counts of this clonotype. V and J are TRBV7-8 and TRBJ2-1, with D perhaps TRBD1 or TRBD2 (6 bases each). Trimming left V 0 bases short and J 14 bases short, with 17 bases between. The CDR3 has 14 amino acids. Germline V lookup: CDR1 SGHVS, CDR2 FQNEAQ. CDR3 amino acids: CASSLAGQSWGEFF. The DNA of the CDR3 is TGTGCCAGCAGCTTAGCTGGACAGTCCTGGGGGGAGTTCTTC.

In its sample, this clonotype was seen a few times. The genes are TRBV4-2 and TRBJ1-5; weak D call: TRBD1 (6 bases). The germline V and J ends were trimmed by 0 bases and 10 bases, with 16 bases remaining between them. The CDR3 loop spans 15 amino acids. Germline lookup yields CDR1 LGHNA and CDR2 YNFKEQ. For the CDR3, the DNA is TGTGCCAGCAGCCAAGAGGTACAGGGTGGATCCCCCCAGCATTTT. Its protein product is CASSQEVQGGSPQHF.